The entry that follows covers one T cell receptor (beta chain) sequence. The target antigen is unknown. Germline V gene data show CDR1 as KGHSH and CDR2 as LQKENI. The CDR3 has 12 residues. The junction had 1 base not matched to a gene; V was cut back by 2 bases and J by 9 bases. The data stem from a study of T cell responses to AZD1222 COVID-19 vaccine. Study results and limitations: Baseline testing showed seropositivity in only 6 or 7 AZD1222 recipients. The donor cohort was predominantly white British with a female majority, and clonal diversity may have been underestimated.

Assay used: immunoSEQ multiplex PCR; TCRdb lists only in-frame clones, some missing. The table lists 90,000 to 140,000 clones, more than 75% of them singletons, with 9.1% in the top ten. The specimen comprised peripheral blood, sampled on day 0 of AZD1222 vaccination. The clonotype comes from an adult in good health. The V and J genes are TRBV18 and TRBJ2-1, with 7 bases matching TRBD2. The CDR3 protein is CASSPTSVEQFF. In nucleotides, the CDR3 is TGTGCCAGCTCACCAACTAGCGTTGAGCAGTTCTTC.